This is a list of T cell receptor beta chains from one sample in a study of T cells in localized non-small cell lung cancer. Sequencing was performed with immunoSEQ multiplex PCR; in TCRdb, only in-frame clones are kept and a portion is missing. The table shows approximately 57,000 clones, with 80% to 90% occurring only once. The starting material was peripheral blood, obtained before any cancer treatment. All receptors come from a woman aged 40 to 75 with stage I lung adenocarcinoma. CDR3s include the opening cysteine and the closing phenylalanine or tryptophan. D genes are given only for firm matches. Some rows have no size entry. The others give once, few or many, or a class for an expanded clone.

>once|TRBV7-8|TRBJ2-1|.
CASSLRKDYNEQFF
TGTGCCAGCAGCCTAAGAAAGGACTACAATGAGCAGTTCTTC
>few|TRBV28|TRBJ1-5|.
CAIETVYGNQPQHF
TGTGCCATTGAAACCGTGTATGGGAATCAGCCCCAGCATTTT
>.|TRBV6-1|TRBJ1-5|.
CASSGRQANSNQPQHF
TGTGCCAGCAGTGGAAGACAGGCGAATAGCAATCAGCCCCAGCATTTT
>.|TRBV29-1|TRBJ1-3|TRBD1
CSAATGGFAGNTIYF
TGCAGCGCTGCGACAGGGGGCTTTGCTGGAAACACCATATATTTT
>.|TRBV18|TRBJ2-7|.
CASSVTGRNEQYF
TGTGCCAGCTCAGTCACAGGGAGGAACGAGCAGTACTTC
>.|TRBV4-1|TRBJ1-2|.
CASSQEWQSNYGYTF
TGCGCCAGCAGCCAAGAGTGGCAATCTAACTATGGCTACACCTTC
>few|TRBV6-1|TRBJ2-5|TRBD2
CASSQGLAGSQETQYF
TGTGCCAGCAGTCAAGGACTAGCGGGGTCCCAAGAGACCCAGTACTTC
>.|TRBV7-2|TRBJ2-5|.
CTSSFGTGVETQYF
TGTACCAGCAGCTTTGGAACGGGGGTAGAGACCCAGTACTTC
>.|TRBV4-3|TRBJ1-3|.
CASSQDLTGSGNTIYF
TGCGCCAGCAGCCAAGATTTAACAGGCTCTGGAAACACCATATATTTT
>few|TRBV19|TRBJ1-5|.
CATVTTGTSNQPQHF
TGTGCCACCGTCACGACAGGCACTAGCAATCAGCCCCAGCATTTT
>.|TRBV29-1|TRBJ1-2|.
CSVADDGHYGYTF
TGCAGCGTTGCCGACGACGGCCACTATGGCTACACCTTC
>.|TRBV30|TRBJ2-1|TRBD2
CAWSVGLAGPGGSYNEQFF
TGTGCCTGGAGTGTAGGGCTAGCGGGGCCTGGGGGCTCCTACAATGAGCAGTTCTTC
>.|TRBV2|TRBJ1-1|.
CASSVSGRNTEAFF
TGTGCCAGCAGTGTCTCGGGACGGAACACTGAAGCTTTCTTT
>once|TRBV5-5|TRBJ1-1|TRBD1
CASSLLTGAKAEAFF
TGTGCCAGCAGCTTGCTCACAGGGGCAAAGGCTGAAGCTTTCTTT
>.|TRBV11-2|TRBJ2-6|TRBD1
CASSLDPFPGQSSGANVLTF
TGTGCCAGCAGCTTAGACCCCTTTCCGGGACAGAGCTCTGGGGCCAACGTCCTGACTTTC
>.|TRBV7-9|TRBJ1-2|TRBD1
CASSLGGGSGYTF
TGTGCCAGCAGCTTAGGAGGGGGCAGTGGCTACACCTTC
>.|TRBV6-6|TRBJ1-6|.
CASRSVGANSPLHF
TGTGCCAGCAGGTCCGTAGGAGCAAATTCACCCCTCCACTTT
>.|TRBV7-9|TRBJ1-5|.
CASSWDGDQPQHF
TGTGCCAGCAGCTGGGACGGGGATCAGCCCCAGCATTTT
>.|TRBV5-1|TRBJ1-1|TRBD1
CASSDTGGVTEAFF
TGCGCCAGCAGCGATACAGGGGGAGTCACTGAAGCTTTCTTT
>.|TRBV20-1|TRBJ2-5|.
CSAARETQYF
TGCAGTGCCGCTCGGGAGACCCAGTACTTC
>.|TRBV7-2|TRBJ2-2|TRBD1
CAERQGASPNTGELFF
TGTGCAGAAAGACAGGGGGCATCCCCGAACACCGGGGAGCTGTTTTTT
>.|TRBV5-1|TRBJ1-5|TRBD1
CASSVGQGDQPQHF
TGCGCCAGCAGCGTGGGACAGGGGGATCAGCCCCAGCATTTT
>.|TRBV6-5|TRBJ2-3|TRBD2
CASRAGTRGTDTQYF
TGTGCCAGCAGGGCCGGGACTAGGGGCACAGATACGCAGTATTTT
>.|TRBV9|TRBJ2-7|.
CASSGGGSSYEQYF
TGTGCCAGCAGCGGTGGGGGGTCCTCCTACGAGCAGTACTTC
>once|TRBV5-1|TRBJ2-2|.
CASRLGGNTGELFF
TGCGCCAGCAGATTAGGGGGGAACACCGGGGAGCTGTTTTTT
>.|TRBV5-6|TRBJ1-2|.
CASSLFRRRPDGTF
TGTGCCAGCAGCTTGTTCAGGCGTCGCCCGGACGGCACCTTC
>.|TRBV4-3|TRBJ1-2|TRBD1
CASSQAGQGNYGYTF
TGCGCCAGCAGCCAAGCCGGACAGGGGAACTATGGCTACACCTTC
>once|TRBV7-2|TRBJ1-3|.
CASSLEGLDGNTIYF
TGTGCCAGCAGCTTAGAGGGTCTTGACGGAAACACCATATATTTT
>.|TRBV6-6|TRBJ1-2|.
CASRSDGGRGYGYTF
TGTGCCAGCCGATCAGACGGGGGGCGAGGCTATGGCTACACCTTC
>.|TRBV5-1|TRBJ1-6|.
CASAADSSYNSPLHF
TGCGCCAGCGCTGCGGATAGCTCCTATAATTCACCCCTCCACTTT
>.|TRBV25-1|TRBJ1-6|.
CASSEPAGANSPLHF
TGTGCCAGCAGTGAACCCGCAGGGGCCAATTCACCCCTCCACTTT
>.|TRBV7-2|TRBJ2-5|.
CASSGDVETQYF
TGTGCCAGCAGCGGGGATGTGGAGACCCAGTACTTC